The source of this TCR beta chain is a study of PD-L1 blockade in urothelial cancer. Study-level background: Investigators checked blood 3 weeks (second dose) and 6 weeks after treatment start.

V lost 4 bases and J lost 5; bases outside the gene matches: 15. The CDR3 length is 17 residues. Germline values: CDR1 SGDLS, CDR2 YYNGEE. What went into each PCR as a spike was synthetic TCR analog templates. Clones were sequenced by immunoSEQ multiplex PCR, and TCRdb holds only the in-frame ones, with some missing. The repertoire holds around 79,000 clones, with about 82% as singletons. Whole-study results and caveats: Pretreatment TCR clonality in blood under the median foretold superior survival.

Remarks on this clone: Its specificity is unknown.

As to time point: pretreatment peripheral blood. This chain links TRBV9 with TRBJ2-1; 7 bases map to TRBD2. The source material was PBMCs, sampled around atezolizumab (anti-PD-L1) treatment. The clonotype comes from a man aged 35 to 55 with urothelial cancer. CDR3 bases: TGTGCCAGCAGCTTCCACCCCCTAAGCGGGACCAACAATGAGCAGTTCTTC. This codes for CASSFHPLSGTNNEQFF.